The next 26 T cell receptor beta chains were all read from a single sample in a study of shared clonotypes between healthy human individuals (dated by TCRdb to between 2020 and 2021). Library preparation was by the immunoSEQ multiplex PCR assay. Held by TCRdb, this immuneACCESS table contains in-frame sequences only and omits some clones. Under half of the omission traces to an unresolved V gene where checked; the cause of the rest is unknown. Recorded for this sample are 2 million to 2.5 million clones; approximately 93% of them occurred a single time. Together, the top ten hold about 0.41% of the sample. Sequencing was done on a sample of naive CD4+ T cells from PBMCs. The cell subset or site label for this specimen denotes: CD45RA+ positively selected. The receptors originated from a man aged 18 to 29 in good health. Some clones in this sample may be carry-over from other donors' samples.

This clone was counted a single time. The chain is built from TRBV2 and TRBJ1-5; weak D call: TRBD1 (6 bases). Germline lookup yields CDR1 SNHLY and CDR2 FYNNEI. Trimming pared 7 bases from V and 0 bases from J, leaving 13 bases between. The CDR3 spans 15 residues. The CDR3 DNA reads TGTGCCAGCAAGGAAGGGGGTTATAGCAATCAGCCCCAGCATTTT. Its translation: CASKEGGYSNQPQHF.

The chain links TRBV6-4 to TRBJ2-1; 9 bases are a match to TRBD2. This CDR3 region has 15 residues. V gave up 4 bases and J gave up 3 bases; unmatched junction bases: 4. In germline, CDR1 is MRHNA, CDR2 SNTAGT. In nucleotides, the CDR3 is TGTGCCAGCAGTGCGTCTAGCGGGGTCTACAATGAGCAGTTCTTC. It encodes CASSASSGVYNEQFF.

The CDR3 sequence is CASSLVGATNEKLFF. The CDR3 DNA reads TGTGCCAGCAGCTTAGTTGGCGCAACTAATGAAAAACTGTTTTTT. V and J are TRBV7-8 and TRBJ1-4; D not resolved. CDR1 SGHVS and CDR2 FQNEAQ come from the germline V gene. The CDR3 spans 15 residues. Trimming took off 1 base at V and 0 bases at J, with 6 bases between the two ends.

V gene TRBV18 combines with J gene TRBJ2-3; 11 bases align to TRBD2. Losses at the gene ends were 3 bases for V and 3 bases for J; bases not matched to a gene: 2. The CDR3 loop spans 15 amino acids. In germline, CDR1 is KGHSH, CDR2 LQKENI. CDR3 coding DNA: TGTGCCAGCTCACCGACTAGCGGGAAAACAGATACGCAGTATTTT. Residues: CASSPTSGKTDTQYF.

Remarks on this clone: The same CDR3 is also encoded by other DNA sequences in this sample. V is TRBV6-6 and J is TRBJ1-1; D remains ambiguous. Germline CDR1 reads MNHNY; CDR2 reads SVGAGI (reference sequence). V shed 2 bases and J shed 0 bases, with 7 bases lying between them. CDR3 size: 14 residues. The CDR3 bases are TGTGCCAGCAGTTACGGGCATTTGAACACTGAAGCTTTCTTT. Translated, it gives CASSYGHLNTEAFF.

This chain links TRBV5-8 with TRBJ2-7, with a weak D call TRBD1 (5 bases). The CDR3 sequence is 12 residues long. Germline-derived CDR1 and CDR2 are SGHTS and YDEGEE. V was cut by 2 bases and J by 6 bases, with 9 bases left in between. This CDR3 is CASSLQDGEQYF. CDR3 in DNA: TGTGCCAGCAGCTTACAGGACGGCGAGCAGTACTTC.

As to this clone: At the DNA level, this CDR3 is encoded by other sequences in the same sample as well. The CDR3 spells CASSLTGTTNTGELFF. The DNA for the CDR3 is TGCGCCAGCAGCTTAACCGGGACCACGAACACCGGGGAGCTGTTTTTT. The J gene is TRBJ2-2, the V gene TRBV5-1; D may correspond to TRBD1 or TRBD2 (5 bases each). Germline V gene lookup returns CDR1 SGHRS and CDR2 YFSETQ. The V end was cut by 2 bases, the J end by 0 bases, with 11 bases between. The CDR3 length is 16 residues.

The rearrangement joins TRBV5-1 to TRBJ2-3, with D perhaps TRBD1 (5 bases). The CDR3 consists of 15 residues. V shed 4 bases and J shed 2 bases, with 14 bases lying between them. Germline V gene lookup returns CDR1 SGHRS and CDR2 YFSETQ. CDR3: CASSDRATSTDTQYF. CDR3 in DNA: TGCGCCAGCAGCGACAGAGCGACTTCCACAGATACGCAGTATTTT.

The chain uses TRBV18 and TRBJ1-4, with 7 bases fitting TRBD1. Germline V gives CDR1 KGHSH, CDR2 LQKENI. V lost 4 bases to trimming and J lost 4 bases; unmatched junction nucleotides: 3. The length of the CDR3 is 14 residues. The CDR3 is CASSHGQVNEKLFF. As DNA, the CDR3 is TGTGCCAGCTCACACGGACAGGTTAATGAAAAACTGTTTTTT.

The genes are TRBV2 and TRBJ1-2, with no clear D. V was cut by 7 bases and J by 4 bases, with 10 bases left in between. Germline CDR1 reads SNHLY; CDR2 reads FYNNEI. CDR3 length equals 12 residues. The CDR3 loop reads CASTPESYGYTF. The CDR3 DNA reads as TGTGCCAGCACTCCGGAGTCCTATGGCTACACCTTC.

Worth noting for this clone: The sample contains more than one DNA sequence encoding this CDR3. The chain joins TRBV9 to TRBJ2-5; D not certain. The CDR3 runs to 15 residues. V was shortened by 0 bases and J by 2 bases, with 11 bases between the two germline ends. Germline V gene data show CDR1 as SGDLS and CDR2 as YYNGEE. This chain's CDR3 is CASSVGPSRQETQYF. CDR3 sequence (DNA): TGTGCCAGCAGCGTAGGACCGTCAAGACAAGAGACCCAGTACTTC. Drawing the rest from reference TRBV9 and TRBJ2-5, the complete variable domain is DSGVTQTPKHLITATGQRVTLRCSPRSGDLSVYWYQQSLDQGLQFLIQYYNGEERAKGNILERFSAQQFPDLHSELNLSSLELGDSALYFCASSVGPSRQETQYFGPGTRLLVL.

The J gene is TRBJ2-5, the V gene TRBV28; TRBD2 aligns across 9 bases. CDR1 MDHEN and CDR2 SYDVKM come from the germline V gene. The J segment lost 5 bases and the V segment lost 7 bases, leaving 5 bases of the junction unmatched. CDR3 length: 13 residues. The chain's CDR3 is CASMAGGPETQYF. For the CDR3, the DNA is TGTGCCAGCATGGCGGGAGGGCCGGAGACCCAGTACTTC.

The J gene is TRBJ1-1, the V gene TRBV30; D might be TRBD1 (6 bases). Germline CDR1 and CDR2: GTSNPN and SVGIG (reference sequence). The CDR3 is made up of 11 amino acids. V was pared by 4 bases and J by 5 bases, with 8 bases between. Written as DNA, the CDR3 is TGTGCCTGGATGACAGGTACTGAAGCTTTCTTT. It specifies CAWMTGTEAFF.

The chain recombines TRBV11-2 with TRBJ1-2; TRBD1 is a possible D gene (6 bases). The V end lost 4 bases, the J end lost 8 bases, and 20 bases lay between the germline ends. CDR1 is SGHAT and CDR2 is FQNNGV in the germline V gene. The CDR3 has 15 residues. The CDR3 sequence is CASSSQGFVGSGYTF. For the CDR3, the DNA is TGTGCCAGCAGCTCACAGGGTTTCGTGGGAAGCGGCTACACCTTC.

The chain links TRBV14 to TRBJ1-3; D uncertain. This CDR3 region has 13 residues. Between the trimmed V and J ends, which lost 2 bases and 0 bases, there was a span of 2 bases. Looked up from germline, CDR1 is SGHDN and CDR2 is FVKESK. The DNA of the CDR3 is TGTGCCAGCAGCCAAATCTCTGGAAACACCATATATTTT. Protein sequence: CASSQISGNTIYF.

V usage is TRBV19 and J usage is TRBJ2-2; 8 positions match TRBD2. The CDR3 runs 14 residues. Per the germline V gene, CDR1 is LNHDA and CDR2 is SQIVND (reference sequence). V dropped 7 bases and J dropped 6; count of bases not matched to a gene: 7. CDR3 protein: CASIAGRAPGELFF. The CDR3 DNA reads as TGTGCCAGTATAGCGGGGAGGGCCCCCGGGGAGCTGTTTTTT.

The chain combines TRBV18 with TRBJ2-7; D might be TRBD1 (5 bases). This CDR3 is built from 16 residues. CDR1 is KGHSH, CDR2 LQKENI, per germline. The V end lost 3 bases, the J end lost 1 base, and 16 bases lay between the germline ends. The CDR3 DNA is TGTGCCAGCTCACCGGAAAACAGGTTGATATCCTACGAGCAGTACTTC. Its translation is CASSPENRLISYEQYF. The full variable domain, completed using reference TRBV18 and TRBJ2-7, is NAGVMQNPRHLVRRRGQEARLRCSPMKGHSHVYWYRQLPEEGLKFMVYLQKENIIDESGMPKERFSAEFPKEGPSILRIQQVVRGDSAAYFCASSPENRLISYEQYFGPGTRLTVT.

The genes are TRBV4-2 and TRBJ1-5; 8 bases line up with TRBD1. Germline assignment: CDR1 LGHNA and CDR2 YNFKEQ. The CDR3 is 15 residues long. Losses at the gene ends were 4 bases for V and 4 bases for J; bases not matched to a gene: 6. In DNA, the CDR3 is TGTGCCAGCAGCCTTGTACAGGGGGGGAATCAGCCCCAGCATTTT. Protein sequence: CASSLVQGGNQPQHF.

This chain joins TRBV4-3 and TRBJ1-2, with D possibly matching TRBD1 (6 bases). The length of the CDR3 is 16 residues. Trimming stripped 0 bases from V and 8 bases from J, with 19 bases between. Germline values: CDR1 LGHNA, CDR2 YSLEER. CDR3 DNA sequence: TGCGCCAGCAGCCAAGATCTCCTACAGGGCCCCAAGGGCTACACCTTC. This codes for CASSQDLLQGPKGYTF.

Notes on this clone: This same CDR3 is encoded by further DNA sequences in the sample. The gene calls are TRBV7-9 and TRBJ1-1; 7 bases line up with TRBD1. The CDR3 covers 14 residues. The germline V gene has CDR1 SEHNR and CDR2 FQNEAQ (reference sequence). With V trimmed by 4 bases and J by 0 bases, 2 bases remained unmatched. The CDR3 here is CASSWGQLNTEAFF. The CDR3 coding sequence is TGTGCCAGCAGCTGGGGACAGCTGAACACTGAAGCTTTCTTT. Full variable domain (remainder filled in from reference TRBV7-9 and TRBJ1-1): DTGVSQNPRHKITKRGQNVTFRCDPISEHNRLYWYRQTLGQGPEFLTYFQNEAQLEKSRLLSDRFSAERPKGSFSTLEIQRTEQGDSAMYLCASSWGQLNTEAFFGQGTRLTVV.

This clone was detected only a few times. The chain couples TRBV29-1 to TRBJ1-5; perhaps TRBD1 as D (5 bases). Germline CDR1 is SQVTM and CDR2 is ANQGSEA. The CDR3 spans 15 residues. The V gene lost 4 bases and the J gene lost 3 bases, with 16 bases spanning the gap. For the CDR3, the DNA is TGCAGCGTTGTACACAGGACGCTCTCCAATCAGCCCCAGCATTTT. It specifies CSVVHRTLSNQPQHF.

V gene TRBV28 combines with J gene TRBJ1-1; 7 positions agree with TRBD1. CDR1 and CDR2 from the germline V gene are MDHEN and SYDVKM. The CDR3 runs 14 residues. V trimming: 3 bases; J trimming: 8 bases; junction bases outside the gene matches: 9. The CDR3 loop is CASSLVDRLNEAFF. The DNA of the CDR3 is TGTGCCAGCAGTTTGGTGGACAGGCTTAACGAAGCTTTCTTT.

The chain links TRBV11-2 to TRBJ1-1; D may be TRBD1 (6 bases). The CDR3 contains 15 residues. The V end lost 5 bases, the J end lost 4 bases, and 17 bases lay between the germline ends. CDR1 SGHAT and CDR2 FQNNGV come from the germline V gene. This chain's CDR3 is CASSQDSLISTEAFF. The CDR3 bases are TGTGCCAGCAGCCAGGACAGTCTTATATCCACTGAAGCTTTCTTT.

The rearrangement links TRBV30 to TRBJ2-2; D uncertain. Trimming pared 2 bases from V and 6 bases from J, leaving 7 bases between. This CDR3 is built from 12 residues. Looked up from germline, CDR1 is GTSNPN and CDR2 is SVGIG (reference sequence). CDR3 sequence (DNA): TGTGCCTGGAGTCGAGTTCCCGGGGAGCTGTTTTTT. The encoded protein is CAWSRVPGELFF.

V gene TRBV14 combines with J gene TRBJ1-1; TRBD1 aligns across 9 bases. Trimming took 3 bases from V and 2 from J; bases not matched to a gene: 10. The CDR3 is 17 residues long. Per the germline V gene, CDR1 is SGHDN and CDR2 is FVKESK. CDR3 sequence: CASSHDQPGQGNTEAFF. DNA for the CDR3: TGTGCCAGCAGCCATGACCAACCGGGACAGGGAAACACTGAAGCTTTCTTT.

The chain combines TRBV5-1 with TRBJ2-3; 9 bases are a match to TRBD2. The CDR3 has 14 amino acids. V trimming: 0 bases; J trimming: 7 bases; junction bases outside the gene matches: 3. Germline CDR1 is SGHRS and CDR2 is YFSETQ. CDR3 amino acids: CASSLVAGAYTQYF. In DNA form, the CDR3 reads TGCGCCAGCAGCTTGGTAGCGGGAGCGTATACGCAGTATTTT.